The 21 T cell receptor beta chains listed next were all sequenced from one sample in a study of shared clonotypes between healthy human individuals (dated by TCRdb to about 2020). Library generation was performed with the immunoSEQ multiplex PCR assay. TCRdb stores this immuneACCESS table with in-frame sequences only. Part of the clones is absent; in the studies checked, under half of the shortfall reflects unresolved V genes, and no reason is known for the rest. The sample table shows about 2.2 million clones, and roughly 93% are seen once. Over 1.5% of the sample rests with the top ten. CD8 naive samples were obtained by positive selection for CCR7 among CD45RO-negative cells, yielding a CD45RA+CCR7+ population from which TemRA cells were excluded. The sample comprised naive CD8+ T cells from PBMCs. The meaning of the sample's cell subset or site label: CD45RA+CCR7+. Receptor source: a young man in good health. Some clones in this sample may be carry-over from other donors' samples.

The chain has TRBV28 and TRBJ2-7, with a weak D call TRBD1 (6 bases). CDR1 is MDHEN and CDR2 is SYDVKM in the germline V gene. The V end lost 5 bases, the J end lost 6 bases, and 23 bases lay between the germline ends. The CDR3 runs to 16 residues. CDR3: CASSATATGLTPEQYF. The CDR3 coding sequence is TGTGCCAGCAGTGCCACGGCCACAGGGCTGACTCCCGAGCAGTACTTC.

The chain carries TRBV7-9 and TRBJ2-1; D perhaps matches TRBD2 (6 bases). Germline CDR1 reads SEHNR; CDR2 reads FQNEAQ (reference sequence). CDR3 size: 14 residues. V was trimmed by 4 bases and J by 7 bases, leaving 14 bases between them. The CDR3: CASSWDGSRNEQFF. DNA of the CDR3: TGTGCCAGCAGCTGGGACGGGAGTAGGAATGAGCAGTTCTTC.

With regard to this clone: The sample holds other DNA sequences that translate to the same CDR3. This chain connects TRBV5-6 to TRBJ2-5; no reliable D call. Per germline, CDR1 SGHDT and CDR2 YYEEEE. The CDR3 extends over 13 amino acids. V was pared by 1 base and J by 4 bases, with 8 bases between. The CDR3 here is CASSLPGGETQYF. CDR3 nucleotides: TGTGCCAGCAGCTTGCCGGGTGGAGAGACCCAGTACTTC.

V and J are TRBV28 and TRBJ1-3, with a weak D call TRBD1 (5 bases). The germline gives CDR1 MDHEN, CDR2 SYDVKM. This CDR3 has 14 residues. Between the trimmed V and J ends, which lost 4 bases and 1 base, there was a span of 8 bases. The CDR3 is CASSYRISGNTIYF. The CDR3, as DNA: TGTGCCAGCAGTTACAGGATTTCTGGAAACACCATATATTTT.

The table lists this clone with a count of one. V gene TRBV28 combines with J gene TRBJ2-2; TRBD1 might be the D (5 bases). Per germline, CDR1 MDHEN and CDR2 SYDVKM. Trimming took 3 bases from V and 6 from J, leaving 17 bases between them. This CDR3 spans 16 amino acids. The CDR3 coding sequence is TGTGCCAGCAGTTTTGCCCTCACAGGTTCCGCCGGGGAGCTGTTTTTT. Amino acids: CASSFALTGSAGELFF.

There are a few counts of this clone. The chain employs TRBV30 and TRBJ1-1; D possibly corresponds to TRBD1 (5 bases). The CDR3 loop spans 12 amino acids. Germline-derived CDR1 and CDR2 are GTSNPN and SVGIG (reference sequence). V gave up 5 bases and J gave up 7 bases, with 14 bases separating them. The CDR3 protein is CAWPQGAGEAFF. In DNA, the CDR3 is TGTGCCTGGCCCCAGGGCGCGGGTGAAGCTTTCTTT.

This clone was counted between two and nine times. The CDR3 coding sequence is TGTGCCAGCAACAAGAGGGGAGAAACTGAAGCTTTCTTT. This encodes CASNKRGETEAFF. The chain is built from TRBV7-9 and TRBJ1-1, with TRBD1 as a possible D gene (5 bases). The CDR3 consists of 13 residues. Germline-derived CDR1 and CDR2 are SEHNR and FQNEAQ (reference sequence). The V end was cut by 7 bases, the J end by 5 bases, with 14 bases between.

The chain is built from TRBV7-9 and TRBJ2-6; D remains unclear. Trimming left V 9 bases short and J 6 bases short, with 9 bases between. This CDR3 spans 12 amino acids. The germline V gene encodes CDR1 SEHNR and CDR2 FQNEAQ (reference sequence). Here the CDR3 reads CASSATANVLTF. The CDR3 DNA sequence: TGTGCCAGTTCTGCCACGGCCAACGTCCTGACTTTC.

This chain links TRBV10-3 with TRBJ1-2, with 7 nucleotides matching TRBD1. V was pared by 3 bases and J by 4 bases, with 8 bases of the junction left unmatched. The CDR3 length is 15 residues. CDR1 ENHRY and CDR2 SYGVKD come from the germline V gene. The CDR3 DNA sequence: TGTGCCATCAGTGACTCGGGACAGTGGTTCTATGGCTACACCTTC. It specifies CAISDSGQWFYGYTF.

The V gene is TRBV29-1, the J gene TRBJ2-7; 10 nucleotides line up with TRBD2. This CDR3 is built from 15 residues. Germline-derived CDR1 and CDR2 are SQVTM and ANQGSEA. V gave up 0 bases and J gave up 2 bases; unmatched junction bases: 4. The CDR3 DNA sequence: TGCAGCGTTGAAGATCCCACTAGCGGGACCTACGAGCAGTACTTC. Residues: CSVEDPTSGTYEQYF.

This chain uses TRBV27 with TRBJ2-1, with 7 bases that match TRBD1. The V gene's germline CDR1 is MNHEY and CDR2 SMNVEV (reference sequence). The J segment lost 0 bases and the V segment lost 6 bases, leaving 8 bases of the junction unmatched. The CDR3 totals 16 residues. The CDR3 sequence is CASRETGPSSYNEQFF. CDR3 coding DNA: TGTGCCAGCAGAGAGACAGGGCCGAGCTCCTACAATGAGCAGTTCTTC.

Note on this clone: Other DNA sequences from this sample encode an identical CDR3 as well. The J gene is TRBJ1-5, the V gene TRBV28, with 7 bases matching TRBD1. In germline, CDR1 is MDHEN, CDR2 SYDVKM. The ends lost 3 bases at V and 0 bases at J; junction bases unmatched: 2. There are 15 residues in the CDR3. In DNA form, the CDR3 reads TGTGCCAGCAGTTTGGGACAGTATAGCAATCAGCCCCAGCATTTT. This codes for CASSLGQYSNQPQHF.

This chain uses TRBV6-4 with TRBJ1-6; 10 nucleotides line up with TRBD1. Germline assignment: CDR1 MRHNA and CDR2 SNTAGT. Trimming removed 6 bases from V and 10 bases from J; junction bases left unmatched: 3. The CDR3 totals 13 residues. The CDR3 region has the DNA TGTGCCAGCAGGCGGGACAGGGGCTCACCCCTCCACTTT. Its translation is CASRRDRGSPLHF.

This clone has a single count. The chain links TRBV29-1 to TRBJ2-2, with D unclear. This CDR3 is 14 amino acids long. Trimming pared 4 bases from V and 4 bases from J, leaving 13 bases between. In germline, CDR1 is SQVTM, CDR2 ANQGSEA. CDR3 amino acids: CSVGRGRSTGELFF. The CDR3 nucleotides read TGCAGCGTTGGTCGCGGCAGATCCACCGGGGAGCTGTTTTTT.

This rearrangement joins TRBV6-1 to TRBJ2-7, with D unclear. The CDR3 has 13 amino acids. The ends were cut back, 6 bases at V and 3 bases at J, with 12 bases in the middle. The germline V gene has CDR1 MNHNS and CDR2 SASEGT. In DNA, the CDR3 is TGTGCCAGCAGAGTGGGGATCCGCTACGAGCAGTACTTC. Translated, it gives CASRVGIRYEQYF.

CDR3 sequence: CASSPGLAGVVQYF. DNA for the CDR3: TGTGCCAGCAGCCCGGGACTAGCGGGAGTTGTGCAGTACTTC. The chain employs TRBV7-9 and TRBJ2-7, with 14 bases lining up with TRBD2. Per germline, CDR1 SEHNR and CDR2 FQNEAQ (reference sequence). The CDR3 length is 14 residues. J gave up 9 bases and V 5 bases, and 6 bases lay outside the gene matches.

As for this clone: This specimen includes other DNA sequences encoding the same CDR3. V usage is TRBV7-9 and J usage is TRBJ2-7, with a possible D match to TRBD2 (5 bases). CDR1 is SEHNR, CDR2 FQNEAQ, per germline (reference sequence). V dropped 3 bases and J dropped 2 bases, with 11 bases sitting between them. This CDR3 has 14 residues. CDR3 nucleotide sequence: TGTGCCAGCAGCTTCCCGGACTCGCCCTACGAGCAGTACTTC. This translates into CASSFPDSPYEQYF.

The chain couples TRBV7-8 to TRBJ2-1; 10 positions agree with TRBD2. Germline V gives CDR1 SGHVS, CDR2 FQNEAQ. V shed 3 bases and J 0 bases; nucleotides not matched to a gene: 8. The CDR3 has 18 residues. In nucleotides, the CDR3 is TGTGCCAGCAGCTTGGGACTAGCGAATGGCTACTCCTACAATGAGCAGTTCTTC. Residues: CASSLGLANGYSYNEQFF.

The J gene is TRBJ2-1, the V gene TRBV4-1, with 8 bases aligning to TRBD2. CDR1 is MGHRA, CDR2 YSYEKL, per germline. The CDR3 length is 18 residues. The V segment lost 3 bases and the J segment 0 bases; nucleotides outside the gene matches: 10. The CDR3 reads CASSQNLAGLGSYNEQFF. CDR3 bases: TGCGCCAGCAGCCAGAACCTAGCGGGCCTCGGCTCCTACAATGAGCAGTTCTTC.

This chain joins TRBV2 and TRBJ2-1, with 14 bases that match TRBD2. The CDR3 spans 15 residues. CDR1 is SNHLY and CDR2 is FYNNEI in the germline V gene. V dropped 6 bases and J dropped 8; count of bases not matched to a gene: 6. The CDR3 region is CASSTGTSGSDEQFF. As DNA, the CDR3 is TGTGCCAGCAGCACCGGGACTAGCGGGAGCGATGAGCAGTTCTTC.

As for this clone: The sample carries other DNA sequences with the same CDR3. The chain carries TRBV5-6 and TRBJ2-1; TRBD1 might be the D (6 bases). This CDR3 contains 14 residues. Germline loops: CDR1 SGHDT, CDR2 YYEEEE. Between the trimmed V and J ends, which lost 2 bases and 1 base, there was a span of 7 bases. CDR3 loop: CASSLGGSYNEQFF. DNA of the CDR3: TGTGCCAGCAGCTTAGGGGGTTCCTACAATGAGCAGTTCTTC.